This T cell receptor (beta chain) is drawn from a study of identical twins. This clonotype was seen more than once but under ten times. V gave up 0 bases and J gave up 7 bases, with 11 bases separating them. The CDR3 length is 13 residues. Germline V CDR1 and CDR2: SGHTS, YDEGEE. TCRdb re-derived calls from the 5' RACE reads in MiXCR, one entry per CDR3 protein. Among 450,000 or so distinct CDR3 sequences listed, around 24% were seen once. These data also featured in a second study, about T cells expressing NK-cell markers.

Material: CD4+ T cells sorted from blood. The TCR was taken from a woman aged 18-29 years in good health. This sequence joins TRBV5-8 and TRBJ2-7; no definite D call. CDR3 in DNA: TGTGCCAGCAGCTTGGCTTCCGAAGGGGAGCAGTACTTC. Encoded protein: CASSLASEGEQYF.